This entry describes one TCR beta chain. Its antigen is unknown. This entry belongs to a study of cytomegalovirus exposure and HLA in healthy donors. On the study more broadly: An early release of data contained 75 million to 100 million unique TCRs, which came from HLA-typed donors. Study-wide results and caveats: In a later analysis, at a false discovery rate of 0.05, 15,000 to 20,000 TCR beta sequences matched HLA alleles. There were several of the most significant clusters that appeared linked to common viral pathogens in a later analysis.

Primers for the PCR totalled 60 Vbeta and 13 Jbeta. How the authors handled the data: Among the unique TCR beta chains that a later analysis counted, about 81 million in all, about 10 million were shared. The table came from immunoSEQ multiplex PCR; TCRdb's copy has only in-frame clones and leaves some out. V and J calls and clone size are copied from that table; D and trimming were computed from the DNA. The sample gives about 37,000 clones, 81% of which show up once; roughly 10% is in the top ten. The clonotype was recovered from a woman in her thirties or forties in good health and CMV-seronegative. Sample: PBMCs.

Here the CDR3 DNA reads TGTGCCAGCGGACACGAGATGGCAGATACGCAGTATTTT. Translation: CASGHEMADTQYF. The chain has TRBV2 and TRBJ2-3; D is perhaps TRBD1 (5 bases). The germline CDR1 and CDR2 sequences are SNHLY and FYNNEI. V lost 8 bases to trimming and J lost 4 bases, with 13 bases between them. CDR3 length equals 13 residues.